This TCR beta chain was sequenced during a study of cytotoxic CD8 clonotypes in ibrutinib-treated CLL. Study outcomes and limitations: Among the clonotypes, public ones were uncommon and contracted or held stable on treatment.

Germline lookup yields CDR1 LNHNV and CDR2 YYDKDF (reference sequence). Trimming removed 0 bases from V and 6 bases from J; junction bases left unmatched: 7. The CDR3 runs 16 residues. Some clones are missing from TCRdb's copy, which holds only in-frame ones; the method was immunoSEQ multiplex PCR. The data show tens of thousands of clones, 60% to 75% seen once. Turning to this clone: Its antigen is not identified.

The chain links TRBV15 to TRBJ2-3; 9 nucleotides line up with TRBD2. The starting material was PBMCs, obtained after 12 months of ibrutinib treatment. The sequence was collected from a human donor with chronic lymphocytic leukemia. The CDR3 reads CATSRDPAGGGDTQYF. The CDR3 bases are TGTGCCACCAGCAGAGATCCAGCGGGAGGAGGCGATACGCAGTATTTT.